A single sample gave rise to the 26 T cell receptor beta chains below, sequenced in a study of shared clonotypes between healthy human individuals. Generated by immunoSEQ multiplex PCR, the TCRdb table keeps only in-frame clones and is missing some. Of under 300,000 clones listed, just over 65% are singletons. Sequencing input: memory CD4+ T cells sorted from blood. This sample's subset: CD45RA-negative fraction. Receptors were obtained from a man aged 25-45 years in good health.

The V and J genes are TRBV29-1 and TRBJ1-1; weak D call: TRBD1 (5 bases). The CDR3 length is 16 residues. V gave up 2 bases and J gave up 4 bases, with 20 bases separating them. CDR1 is SQVTM and CDR2 is ANQGSEA in the germline V gene. CDR3 amino acids: CSVERYRQSGGTEAFF. DNA of the CDR3: TGCAGCGTTGAACGTTACCGACAGTCTGGAGGCACTGAAGCTTTCTTT.

V and J are TRBV5-4 and TRBJ2-6, with unresolved D. The CDR3 is made up of 15 amino acids. V lost 0 bases to trimming and J lost 4 bases, with 8 bases between them. Germline CDR1 is SGHNT and CDR2 is YYREEE (reference sequence). CDR3 sequence reads: CASSLERTGANVLTF. In nucleotides, the CDR3 is TGTGCCAGCAGCTTGGAAAGGACGGGGGCCAACGTCCTGACTTTC.

The chain joins TRBV5-1 to TRBJ2-3, with TRBD2 identical over 9 bases. CDR3 length: 16 residues. Germline-derived CDR1 and CDR2 are SGHRS and YFSETQ. The J segment lost 2 bases and the V segment lost 2 bases, leaving 6 bases of the junction unmatched. CDR3 sequence reads: CASSLVGGRDTDTQYF. Written as DNA, the CDR3 is TGCGCCAGCAGCTTAGTCGGCGGGAGGGACACAGATACGCAGTATTTT. The entire variable domain, with the rest obtained from reference TRBV5-1 and TRBJ2-3, is as follows: KAGVTQTPRYLIKTRGQQVTLSCSPISGHRSVSWYQQTPGQGLQFLFEYFSETQRNKGNFPGRFSGRQFSNSRSEMNVSTLELGDSALYLCASSLVGGRDTDTQYFGPGTRLTVL.

This CDR3 reads CASSFRESNEKLFF. The CDR3 DNA reads as TGCGCCAGCAGCTTCAGGGAATCGAATGAAAAACTGTTTTTT. This chain connects TRBV5-1 to TRBJ1-4, with D maybe TRBD1 (5 bases). V lost 2 bases to trimming and J lost 5 bases, with 10 bases between them. This CDR3 is 14 amino acids long. CDR1 is SGHRS and CDR2 is YFSETQ in the germline V gene.

For the CDR3, the DNA is TGTGCCAGCAGCACAGATCCGGGACTAGCGGGAGCCACAGATACGCAGTATTTT. Its protein is CASSTDPGLAGATDTQYF. This rearrangement joins TRBV7-9 to TRBJ2-3; the match to TRBD2 covers 14 bases. Germline CDR1 is SEHNR and CDR2 is FQNEAQ (reference sequence). The CDR3 is 18 amino acids. V dropped 5 bases and J dropped 2; count of bases not matched to a gene: 9.

This rearrangement joins TRBV18 to TRBJ2-3; no reliable D call. V was pared by 6 bases and J by 1 base, with 11 bases between. The germline V gene has CDR1 KGHSH and CDR2 LQKENI. CDR3 length: 14 amino acids. CDR3 in amino acids: CASSDVLGTDTQYF. CDR3 in DNA: TGTGCCAGCTCCGACGTACTTGGCACAGATACGCAGTATTTT.

CDR3 in DNA: TGCGCCAGCAGCTCCCAACAGGGGGACATTCAGTACTTC. Translating gives CASSSQQGDIQYF. The chain links TRBV5-1 to TRBJ2-4, with TRBD1 identical over 8 bases. Germline assignment: CDR1 SGHRS and CDR2 YFSETQ. The CDR3 runs 13 residues. V trimming: 3 bases; J trimming: 8 bases; junction bases outside the gene matches: 4.

The rearrangement uses TRBV28 and TRBJ2-2, with D possibly called TRBD1 or TRBD2 (5 bases each). Germline-derived CDR1 and CDR2 are MDHEN and SYDVKM. V lost 6 bases, J lost 6 bases, and 8 bases lay in between. The CDR3 is 12 residues long. The CDR3 loop is CASSPGPGELFF. DNA of the CDR3: TGTGCCAGCAGCCCGGGGCCCGGGGAGCTGTTTTTT.

This rearrangement joins TRBV19 to TRBJ1-2; perhaps TRBD1 as D (5 bases). Trimming removed 4 bases from V and 2 bases from J, with 11 bases in between. Germline CDR1 and CDR2: LNHDA and SQIVND (reference sequence). The CDR3 is 14 amino acids. The CDR3 spells CASSSQGPNYGYTF. In DNA, the CDR3 is TGTGCCAGTAGTAGCCAGGGACCCAACTATGGCTACACCTTC.

The V call is TRBV7-8, the J call TRBJ2-3, with unresolved D. The V end was cut by 1 base, the J end by 3 bases, with 5 bases between. CDR3 size: 13 residues. The V gene's germline CDR1 is SGHVS and CDR2 FQNEAQ. This chain's CDR3 is CASSLVSTDTQYF. CDR3 coding DNA: TGTGCCAGCAGCTTAGTTAGTACAGATACGCAGTATTTT.

The chain couples TRBV2 to TRBJ1-5; tentatively, D is TRBD1 (6 bases). The CDR3 runs to 15 residues. Germline V gene data show CDR1 as SNHLY and CDR2 as FYNNEI. With 5 bases removed from V and 0 bases from J, the gap between germline ends came to 11 bases. CDR3 DNA: TGTGCCAGCAGTTCTGGACAGAGTAGCAATCAGCCCCAGCATTTT. Translating gives CASSSGQSSNQPQHF.

The sample holds a few counts of this clone. The chain combines TRBV2 with TRBJ2-6, with D possibly matching TRBD1 (6 bases). Looked up from germline, CDR1 is SNHLY and CDR2 is FYNNEI. This CDR3 region has 18 residues. The V end was cut by 1 base, the J end by 0 bases, with 13 bases between. CDR3 protein: CASSEGAGVGSGANVLTF. CDR3 sequence (DNA): TGTGCCAGCAGTGAAGGGGCAGGGGTCGGCTCTGGGGCCAACGTCCTGACTTTC.

This sequence joins TRBV15 and TRBJ2-6; 11 bases line up with TRBD2. The CDR3 is 18 amino acids. V trimming: 4 bases; J trimming: 3 bases; junction bases outside the gene matches: 8. The germline CDR1 and CDR2 sequences are LNHNV and YYDKDF (reference sequence). The CDR3 is CATSKLLAGAGGANVLTF. The CDR3 region has the DNA TGTGCCACCAGCAAGTTACTAGCGGGAGCTGGTGGGGCCAACGTCCTGACTTTC.

The rearrangement links TRBV7-6 to TRBJ2-7; weak D call: TRBD1 (5 bases). Trimming stripped 5 bases from V and 0 bases from J, with 14 bases between. The CDR3 consists of 15 residues. CDR1 and CDR2 from the germline V gene are SGHVS and FNYEAQ. This CDR3 is CASSPPEQGSYEQYF. The CDR3 nucleotides read TGTGCCAGCAGCCCACCAGAGCAGGGCTCCTACGAGCAGTACTTC.

The chain has TRBV21-1 and TRBJ1-1; TRBD1 is taken as the D call from the table, unchecked against the DNA. TRBV21-1 is described as a pseudogene. This CDR3 contains 16 residues. The DNA of the CDR3 is TGTGCCAGCAGCCCGGGACAGGGATTGGGGAACACTGAAGCTTTCTTT. Protein: CASSPGQGLGNTEAFF.

The rearrangement links TRBV7-2 to TRBJ2-7; D may match TRBD1 or TRBD2 (5 bases each). CDR1 SGHTA and CDR2 FQGNSA come from the germline V gene. The ends were cut back, 3 bases at V and 5 bases at J, with 14 bases in the middle. The CDR3 has 14 residues. The CDR3 DNA reads as TGTGCCAGCAGCTTTGGGGGTTGGGTCGACGAGCAGTACTTC. It translates to CASSFGGWVDEQYF. The complete variable domain, with remaining parts taken from reference TRBV7-2 and TRBJ2-7, reads GAGVSQSPSNKVTEKGKDVELRCDPISGHTALYWYRQSLGQGLEFLIYFQGNSAPDKSGLPSDRFSAERTGGSVSTLTIQRTQQEDSAVYLCASSFGGWVDEQYFGPGTRLTVT.

This chain joins TRBV10-1 and TRBJ1-2; unclear D gene. Trimming left V 0 bases short and J 10 bases short, with 6 bases between. The CDR3 consists of 11 residues. Germline loops: CDR1 WNHNN, CDR2 SYGVQD (reference sequence). The CDR3 region is CASSESPVYTF. The DNA for the CDR3 is TGCGCCAGCAGTGAGTCTCCAGTCTACACCTTC.

Notes on this clone: One junction end does not reproduce the germline sequence, and a read error may be involved. The V gene is TRBV2, the J gene TRBJ2-5; 10 positions match TRBD1. Germline V CDR1 and CDR2: SNHLY, FYNNEI. The CDR3 contains 12 residues. DNA of the CDR3: TGTGCCAGCAGTACTACCGGGACAGGGGTTCACTTC. Its protein product is CASSTTGTGVHF.

This clone was seen more than once but under ten times. In nucleotides, the CDR3 is TGTGCCAGCTCACCACGAGGGCAGTCCCTTGAAGCTTTCTTT. This sequence encodes CASSPRGQSLEAFF. The rearrangement links TRBV18 to TRBJ1-1; D gene unclear. CDR3 length: 14 amino acids. V was trimmed by 1 base and J by 7 bases, leaving 13 bases between them. Germline V lookup: CDR1 KGHSH, CDR2 LQKENI.

The chain joins TRBV27 to TRBJ1-1; no reliable D call. Germline V lookup: CDR1 MNHEY, CDR2 SMNVEV (reference sequence). The V end lost 7 bases, the J end lost 6 bases, and 18 bases lay between the germline ends. This CDR3 spans 14 amino acids. CDR3 DNA: TGTGCCAGCAAACTTCAAGCGGGTGCATCTGAAGCTTTCTTT. Protein: CASKLQAGASEAFF.

The chain recombines TRBV7-3 with TRBJ2-7, with 8 nucleotides matching TRBD1. Trimming removed 5 bases from V and 7 bases from J; junction bases left unmatched: 10. Germline V gene data show CDR1 as SGHTA and CDR2 as FQGTGA. The CDR3 loop spans 14 amino acids. CDR3: CASSEQTGAGEQYF. The CDR3 DNA follows: TGTGCCAGCAGCGAGCAGACAGGGGCGGGGGAGCAGTACTTC.

This clone was recorded a few times. The chain carries TRBV28 and TRBJ2-1, with a weak D call TRBD2 (6 bases). Germline assignment: CDR1 MDHEN and CDR2 SYDVKM. This CDR3 contains 15 residues. V lost 4 bases and J lost 4, with 14 bases in between. CDR3 sequence reads: CASSSSGGKYNEQFF. CDR3 DNA sequence: TGTGCCAGCAGTTCCTCGGGCGGGAAATACAATGAGCAGTTCTTC. Supplemented by reference TRBV28 and TRBJ2-1, the full variable domain reads DVKVTQSSRYLVKRTGEKVFLECVQDMDHENMFWYRQDPGLGLRLIYFSYDVKMKEKGDIPEGYSVSREKKERFSLILESASTNQTSMYLCASSSSGGKYNEQFFGPGTRLTVL.

V usage is TRBV4-1 and J usage is TRBJ1-2; D may be TRBD1 (5 bases). V was trimmed by 4 bases and J by 3 bases, leaving 15 bases between them. CDR3 size: 15 residues. Germline CDR1 MGHRA, CDR2 YSYEKL. The CDR3 is CASSRLTRVDYGYTF. Written as DNA, the CDR3 is TGCGCCAGCAGCCGATTAACCAGGGTTGACTATGGCTACACCTTC.

This chain joins TRBV5-1 and TRBJ2-3, with 9 bases fitting TRBD1. This CDR3 spans 15 amino acids. Germline V gives CDR1 SGHRS, CDR2 YFSETQ. The J segment lost 10 bases and the V segment lost 0 bases, leaving 9 bases of the junction unmatched. CDR3 sequence (DNA): TGCGCCAGCAGCTTGGGAGGACAGGGGCCCCTGGCGCAGTATTTT. It is translated as CASSLGGQGPLAQYF. The whole variable domain, filled in from reference TRBV5-1 and TRBJ2-3, reads KAGVTQTPRYLIKTRGQQVTLSCSPISGHRSVSWYQQTPGQGLQFLFEYFSETQRNKGNFPGRFSGRQFSNSRSEMNVSTLELGDSALYLCASSLGGQGPLAQYFGPGTRLTVL.

J is TRBJ2-1 and V is TRBV11-2, with 7 bases identical to TRBD2. This CDR3 is 15 amino acids long. Trimming removed 0 bases from V and 5 bases from J; junction bases left unmatched: 4. Germline CDR1 is SGHAT and CDR2 is FQNNGV. The CDR3 spells CASSLEAGVHNEQFF. CDR3 bases: TGTGCCAGCAGCTTAGAGGCGGGAGTTCACAATGAGCAGTTCTTC.

The chain is built from TRBV29-1 and TRBJ2-3, with TRBD2 identical over 8 bases. The CDR3 extends over 14 amino acids. CDR1 is SQVTM and CDR2 is ANQGSEA in the germline V gene. V trimming: 1 base; J trimming: 4 bases; junction bases outside the gene matches: 4. The CDR3 here is CSVEGGTSADTQYF. The CDR3 nucleotides read TGCAGCGTTGAAGGGGGGACTAGTGCAGATACGCAGTATTTT.